These T cell receptor beta chains were read from a single sample in a study of shared clonotypes between healthy human individuals. Clones were sequenced by immunoSEQ multiplex PCR, and TCRdb holds only the in-frame ones, with some missing. The sample shows some 980,000 clones, about 80% of them seen only once. Sequenced input: memory CD4+ T cells sorted from blood. These receptors originate from a man aged 18 to 35 in good health. Both conserved end residues are part of each CDR3. D genes are given only for firm matches. Not all rows give a size; the values are once, few, many and, for expanded clones, a class.

D gene	clone size	V gene	J gene	CDR3 DNA	CDR3 protein
-	few	TRBV7-9	TRBJ1-3	TGTGCCAGCAGCCCTGGGGGTATCGGAAACACCATATATTTT	CASSPGGIGNTIYF
-	-	TRBV11-3	TRBJ2-5	TGTGCCAGCAGTTCGCAGGGGGAGACCCAGTACTTC	CASSSQGETQYF
-	-	TRBV28	TRBJ2-6	TGTGCCAGCAGTTCCCCTGGGGCCAACGTCCTGACTTTC	CASSSPGANVLTF
TRBD2	-	TRBV10-3	TRBJ2-3	TGTGCCATCAGTGAGTCAAGCGGGAGGGCTACAGATACGCAGTATTTT	CAISESSGRATDTQYF
TRBD1	-	TRBV28	TRBJ1-2	TGTGCCAGCAGCGATCTGGGACAGGGGAACTATGGCTACACCTTC	CASSDLGQGNYGYTF
TRBD1	-	TRBV5-1	TRBJ2-5	TGCGCCAGCCAGCCGGGACAGGGGTCGGAGACCCAGTACTTC	CASQPGQGSETQYF
-	-	TRBV9	TRBJ2-1	TGTGCCAGCAGCGTAGTATCTAGCTACAATGAGCAGTTCTTC	CASSVVSSYNEQFF
TRBD1	once	TRBV19	TRBJ1-5	TGTGCCAGTAGATCGACAGGGGGCGCTTGGGGCAATCAGCCCCAGCATTTT	CASRSTGGAWGNQPQHF
-	few	TRBV27	TRBJ1-1	TGTGCCAGCAGTTTAAGTCCGGTCACTGAAGCTTTCTTT	CASSLSPVTEAFF
-	-	TRBV28	TRBJ1-1	TGTGCCAGCAGCGCGGGTGGGTCTAACACTGAAGCTTTCTTT	CASSAGGSNTEAFF
TRBD1	-	TRBV28	TRBJ1-5	TGTGCCAGCAGTTTGGAGGGCAGGGGGAAGGTTCAGCCCCAGCATTTT	CASSLEGRGKVQPQHF
TRBD2	-	TRBV7-2	TRBJ2-7	TGTGCCAGCAGCTTAACTAGCGGGAGCTTCTACGAGCAGTACTTC	CASSLTSGSFYEQYF
-	once	TRBV2	TRBJ1-1	TGTGCCAGCAGTTCTTCAGGGAACACTGAAGCTTTCTTT	CASSSSGNTEAFF
TRBD1	-	TRBV10-2	TRBJ1-5	TGCGCCAGCAGGGGGACAGGGGGAAATCAGCCCCAGCATTTT	CASRGTGGNQPQHF
TRBD2	-	TRBV7-2	TRBJ2-3	TGTGCCAGCAGCTTAGAACCTAGCGGGAGGGCCGGGGCAGATACGCAGTATTTT	CASSLEPSGRAGADTQYF
-	-	TRBV28	TRBJ1-2	TGTGCCAGCAGACAGCGGGGCTTGGGTAATGGCTACACCTTC	CASRQRGLGNGYTF
-	-	TRBV28	TRBJ1-6	TGTGCCAGCAGTTTACGTATGGGGCTTCGATCCCTCCACTTT	CASSLRMGLRSLHF
TRBD1	-	TRBV28	TRBJ1-6	TGTGCCAGCAGGACGCCGGGACAGGGGTATAATTCACCCCTCCACTTT	CASRTPGQGYNSPLHF
-	-	TRBV7-2	TRBJ1-5	TGTGCCAGCAGCCGCGGCGGTTATAGCAATCAGCCCCAGCATTTT	CASSRGGYSNQPQHF
-	-	TRBV12-2	TRBJ1-1	TGTGCAAGTCGCTTTACTCCTCGGGTATCCGCTTTCTTT	CASRFTPRVSAFF
TRBD1	many	TRBV30	TRBJ1-1	TGTGCCTGGAGCCAAACAGGGGTCACTGAAGCTTTCTTT	CAWSQTGVTEAFF
-	-	TRBV10-3	TRBJ2-1	TGTGCCATCAGTGGTGGGCAGGGATACAATGAGCAGTTCTTC	CAISGGQGYNEQFF
TRBD1	-	TRBV6-5	TRBJ1-6	TGTGCCAGCAGTCCACAGGGGGCCTTTAGTTCACCCCTCCACTTT	CASSPQGAFSSPLHF
-	once	TRBV27	TRBJ2-3	TGTGCCAGCAGTTTATCCCCTCCGGGACGGGGCACAGATACGCAGTATTTT	CASSLSPPGRGTDTQYF
TRBD2	-	TRBV10-3	TRBJ2-2	TGTGCCATCAGTGATCGTTTAGGGAGGGCCGGGGAGCTGTTTTTT	CAISDRLGRAGELFF
-	-	TRBV4-3	TRBJ2-7	TGCGCCAGCAGCCAAGATCTGGGAAATCAACATTTC	CASSQDLGNQHF
TRBD1	many	TRBV7-9	TRBJ2-3	TGTGCCAGCAGCCCCGGGACAGGGTGGGCAGATACGCAGTATTTT	CASSPGTGWADTQYF
-	-	TRBV5-1	TRBJ1-6	TGCGCCAGCAGCTTGGACGGGAGCTCCTATAATTCACCCCTCCACTTT	CASSLDGSSYNSPLHF
TRBD1	-	TRBV6-5	TRBJ2-7	TGTGCCAGCAGAAGACAGGGGGCCTACGAGCAGTACTTC	CASRRQGAYEQYF
-	many	TRBV6-5	TRBJ2-7	TGTGCCAGCAGTCCCCGAGGGAGCTACGCCGAGCAGTACTTC	CASSPRGSYAEQYF
TRBD1	-	TRBV2	TRBJ1-2	TGTGCCAGCAGCGGGGGACAGGGGGTTAGTGGCTACACCTTC	CASSGGQGVSGYTF
-	-	TRBV5-1	TRBJ1-1	TGCGCCAGCAGCTTGGTGGCAGGGTTAAACACTGAAGCTTTCTTT	CASSLVAGLNTEAFF
-	-	TRBV14	TRBJ1-1	TGTGCCAGCAGTCAAGGACACTCGAACACTGAAGCTTTCTTT	CASSQGHSNTEAFF
-	-	TRBV21-1	TRBJ1-2	TGTGCCAGCAGCAGCCCAGGGGGGACAGTCTATGGCTACACCTTC	CASSSPGGTVYGYTF
-	many	TRBV2	TRBJ1-1	TGTGCCAGCAGTGAATATGGCAGTGAAGCTTTCTTT	CASSEYGSEAFF
-	-	TRBV10-3	TRBJ2-1	TGTGCCGCCACCTCCGGACTTCCAAATGAGCAGTTCTTC	CAATSGLPNEQFF
-	-	TRBV11-3	TRBJ2-3	TGTGCCAGCAGCCCGGGTACAGATACGCAGTATTTT	CASSPGTDTQYF
TRBD2	-	TRBV2	TRBJ2-4	TGTGCCAGGCGGGAGTGGGACAAAAACATTCAGTACTTC	CARREWDKNIQYF
-	-	TRBV28	TRBJ2-2	TGTGCCAGCACCGAGAACACCGGGGAGCTGTTTTTT	CASTENTGELFF
TRBD1	-	TRBV6-1	TRBJ2-2	TGTGCCAGCAATTTACAGGGGGCCAACACCGGGGAGCTGTTTTTT	CASNLQGANTGELFF
-	many	TRBV6-4	TRBJ2-2	TGTGCCAGCAGTCCCCTGGGACTCCAGAACACCGGGGAGCTGTTTTTT	CASSPLGLQNTGELFF
TRBD1	-	TRBV30	TRBJ2-7	TGTGCCTGGGACAGGGCGGTTGGCGAGCAGTACTTC	CAWDRAVGEQYF
-	-	TRBV28	TRBJ1-2	TGTGCCAGCCAGGGGAGGGGTTATGGCTACACCTTC	CASQGRGYGYTF
-	-	TRBV6-6	TRBJ1-5	TGTGCCAGCAAAAGGTTGGATCAGCCCCAGCATTTT	CASKRLDQPQHF
TRBD2	-	TRBV28	TRBJ2-7	TGTGCCAGCAGTTTATACGGGGGGGCGGGCCGCTCCTACGAGCAGTACTTC	CASSLYGGAGRSYEQYF
-	-	TRBV11-2	TRBJ2-7	TGTGCCAGCAGCTCTACCCCAGGGACCTACGAGCAGTACTTC	CASSSTPGTYEQYF
-	-	TRBV6-6	TRBJ2-5	TGTGCCAGCAGTTCGTTAGGCAGAGGGAGAGAGACCCAGTACTTC	CASSSLGRGRETQYF
-	-	TRBV5-1	TRBJ2-3	TGCGCCAGCAGCTTTTACGGGGGCGGGACAGATACGCAGTATTTT	CASSFYGGGTDTQYF
-	few	TRBV20-1	TRBJ2-1	TGCAGTGCTAGAATCACGTATGAGCAGTTCTTC	CSARITYEQFF
-	-	TRBV2	TRBJ1-1	TGTGCCAGCAGTCCCCAGAATGAAGCTTTCTTT	CASSPQNEAFF
-	-	TRBV19	TRBJ2-1	TGTGCCAGTAGTATGGGTCTTGGGGTTCCGTCCAATGAGCAGTTCTTC	CASSMGLGVPSNEQFF
TRBD2	-	TRBV4-1	TRBJ2-1	TGCGCCAGCAGCCAAGGCCGACTAGCGGGGGTCGACAATGAGCAGTTCTTC	CASSQGRLAGVDNEQFF
-	-	TRBV5-4	TRBJ2-7	TGTGCCAGCAGCTTGGACGGGGCAGGGGCCCTTTCCTACGAGCAGTACTTC	CASSLDGAGALSYEQYF
-	-	TRBV4-3	TRBJ2-5	TGCGCCAGCAGCCAAGATTTTCTAGTTCAAGAGACCCAGTACTTC	CASSQDFLVQETQYF
TRBD2	many	TRBV19	TRBJ2-5	TGTGCCAGTAGTCCTCAACTAGCGGGGGGGCGAGAGACCCAGTACTTC	CASSPQLAGGRETQYF
-	-	TRBV5-1	TRBJ1-1	TGCGCCAGCAGCTTGGGGGGATTTGACACTGAAGCTTTCTTT	CASSLGGFDTEAFF
-	-	TRBV5-4	TRBJ1-2	TGTGCCAGCAGCTTTAAACCCAGGGGATTGGGCTACACCTTC	CASSFKPRGLGYTF
TRBD1	-	TRBV7-8	TRBJ2-6	TGTGCCAGCAGCTCGGACAGGGGAGGAAGAGGGGCCAACGTCCTGACTTTC	CASSSDRGGRGANVLTF
TRBD2	-	TRBV28	TRBJ2-1	TGTGCCAGCAGTTCGAGGACTAGCGGGAGAACCCGCGGGACTTACAATGAGCAGTTCTTC	CASSSRTSGRTRGTYNEQFF
-	-	TRBV4-1	TRBJ2-3	TGCGCCAGCAGCGGAGGGGCGGGTCGTAGCACAGATACGCAGTATTTT	CASSGGAGRSTDTQYF